This T cell receptor (beta chain) was recovered during a study of tumor-infiltrating lymphocytes in primary liver carcinoma. The wider study: Patients underwent resection of primary liver carcinoma. Tumor staging was T1-T3 N0M0; sizes spanned roughly 4.2 to 10 cm across.

This clonotype was seen ten or more times. Its cognate antigen is unknown. Blood RNA came from unsorted whole blood; germline DNA was also extracted. The input was approximately 0.45 ug total RNA; TCR beta cDNA was made from it with a constant-region primer. Three rounds of nested multiplex PCR with slightly modified ARM-PCR produced TCR beta libraries. Using its own MiXCR run on the multiplex PCR reads, TCRdb lists one record per CDR3 protein. The sample holds about 300,000 distinct CDR3 sequences; 65% are singletons and the top ten take approximately 9%. General study findings and limits: For tumor-adjacent and tumor-blood pairs, overlap was less than that seen for tumor region pairs. Bulk samples went unsorted, so CD4+ and CD8+ repertoires were not compared.

The sample consisted of peripheral blood. The TCR comes from a middle-aged man with primary liver carcinoma and hepatitis B virus infection.

This chain's CDR3 is CSVPLAVTYNEQFF. The CDR3 DNA reads as TGCAGCGTACCCTTAGCGGTTACCTACAATGAGCAGTTCTTC. The rearrangement uses TRBV29-1 and TRBJ2-1, with D possibly being TRBD2 (6 bases). CDR1 and CDR2 from the germline V gene are SQVTM and ANQGSEA. The CDR3 loop spans 14 amino acids. Trimming shortened V by 6 bases and J by 2 bases, and 14 bases separated the two germline ends.